Presented here are 8 T cell receptor beta chains from one specimen sequenced in a study of T-cell reconstitution after alpha-beta-depleted transplantation in children. Construction of the TCRbeta library involved unique molecular identifiers. TCRdb independently ran MiXCR on the PCR reads; one entry per CDR3 protein. This sample yields hundreds of thousands of distinct CDR3 sequences, of which 16% are seen a single time; approximately 1% belongs to the top ten. Sequenced material: PBMCs from the stem cell graft donor, taken from the stem cell graft. The receptors here all came from a human donor who donated a stem cell graft to a child with acute myeloid leukemia.

V gene TRBV11-3 combines with J gene TRBJ2-7; the D call may be TRBD1 or TRBD2 (5 bases each). Per the germline V gene, CDR1 is SGHNT and CDR2 is YENEEA. The germline V and J ends were trimmed by 4 bases and 2 bases, with 12 bases remaining between them. This CDR3 has 14 amino acids. Here the CDR3 reads CASSSRQTTYEQYF. The DNA for the CDR3 is TGTGCCAGCAGCTCGCGACAGACTACCTACGAGCAGTACTTC.

This clonotype appeared a few times. This chain links TRBV12-3 or TRBV12-4 with TRBJ2-4, with 11 bases identical to TRBD2. This CDR3 contains 17 residues. V trimming: 5 bases; J trimming: 2 bases; junction bases outside the gene matches: 8. CDR3 DNA sequence: TGTGCCAGCAGTATAACCGGGACTAGCGGTTCCAAAAACATTCAGTACTTC. It codes for CASSITGTSGSKNIQYF.

This sequence joins TRBV7-9 and TRBJ2-5; TRBD1 matches 7 bases. The V gene's germline CDR1 is SEHNR and CDR2 FQNEAQ (reference sequence). The CDR3 has 16 residues. Trimming took 5 bases from V and 1 from J; bases not matched to a gene: 10. CDR3: CASSRDSLAPQETQYF. Here the CDR3 DNA reads TGTGCCAGCAGCCGGGACAGTCTCGCGCCCCAAGAGACCCAGTACTTC.

This clonotype was counted ten times or more. The chain combines TRBV20-1 with TRBJ2-4, with D possibly TRBD1 on 6 matching bases. V was clipped by 6 bases and J by 4 bases, with 7 bases between them. The CDR3 totals 11 residues. Per the germline V gene, CDR1 is DFQATT and CDR2 is SNEGSKA (reference sequence). For the CDR3, the DNA is TGCAGTGCAGGACAGAAAAACATTCAGTACTTC. Its protein product is CSAGQKNIQYF.

The V gene is TRBV4-1, the J gene TRBJ1-5; 7 positions match TRBD1. This CDR3 has 14 amino acids. J was trimmed by 7 bases and V by 6 bases; bases with no gene match: 9. Germline CDR1 and CDR2: MGHRA and YSYEKL. In DNA form, the CDR3 reads TGCGCCAGCAGTCAGGGGGATAGAGAACAGCCCCAGCATTTT. Its translation: CASSQGDREQPQHF.

This clonotype was observed many times. This chain joins TRBV29-1 and TRBJ1-1; 7 nucleotides match TRBD1. This CDR3 contains 13 residues. Germline lookup yields CDR1 SQVTM and CDR2 ANQGSEA. Trimming at V came to 6 bases and at J to 1 base, leaving 5 bases not matched to a gene. CDR3: CSVTTGRNTEAFF. In nucleotides, the CDR3 is TGCAGCGTCACGACAGGGAGGAACACTGAAGCTTTCTTT.

This clonotype was seen ten or more times. The genes are TRBV20-1 and TRBJ2-7; no clear D. Between the trimmed V and J ends, which lost 5 bases and 5 bases, there was a span of 19 bases. This CDR3 has 14 amino acids. From germline, CDR1 is DFQATT and CDR2 SNEGSKA (reference sequence). CDR3 nucleotides: TGCAGTGCTCCTGGAAGGAAGGGTTGGGACGAGCAGTACTTC. It yields the protein CSAPGRKGWDEQYF.

This clonotype was picked up one time. A much larger clone is a single base away; this may be a read error. The chain couples TRBV20-1 to TRBJ2-7; maybe TRBD2 (5 bases). Trimming stripped 8 bases from V and 3 bases from J, with 17 bases between. The length of the CDR3 is 13 residues. CDR1 DFQATT and CDR2 SNEGSKA come from the germline V gene (reference sequence). CDR3 loop: CSFVREQGYEQYF. CDR3 in DNA: TGCAGTTTTGTGAGGGAACAAGGCTACGAGCAGTACTTC.